The next 7 T cell receptor beta chains were all read from a single sample in a study of control samples from healthy donors and cancer patients. The table came from immunoSEQ multiplex PCR; TCRdb's copy has only in-frame clones and leaves some out. The sample lists hundreds of thousands of clones, about nine tenths seen once, with approximately 6.3% in the top ten. Sequencing input: PBMCs. These receptor sequences come from a man aged 35 to 55 with head and neck cancer.

This chain uses TRBV29-1 with TRBJ2-1, with no clear D. The CDR3 contains 11 residues. V was pared by 4 bases and J by 9 bases, with 10 bases between. Germline loops: CDR1 SQVTM, CDR2 ANQGSEA. CDR3 protein: CSVASTGEQFF. The CDR3, as DNA: TGCAGCGTTGCTAGTACCGGTGAGCAGTTCTTC.

This chain links TRBV27 with TRBJ2-7, with 12 nucleotides matching TRBD1. Germline values: CDR1 MNHEY, CDR2 SMNVEV (reference sequence). The CDR3 is 15 residues long. J lost 7 bases, V lost 4 bases, and 8 bases had no gene match. This CDR3 is CASSYPGQGAREQYF. DNA of the CDR3: TGTGCCAGCAGTTATCCGGGACAGGGGGCTAGGGAGCAGTACTTC.

V gene TRBV12-3 or TRBV12-4 combines with J gene TRBJ2-3; D tentatively fits TRBD1 or TRBD2 (7 bases each). The CDR3 contains 13 residues. The germline V and J ends were trimmed by 1 base and 8 bases, with 10 bases remaining between them. CDR3 in amino acids: CASSLVRGGTQYF. CDR3 in DNA: TGTGCCAGCAGTTTAGTCAGGGGGGGTACGCAGTATTTT.

V usage is TRBV6-2 or TRBV6-3 and J usage is TRBJ1-4, with TRBD1 matching 8 bases. V was pared by 0 bases and J by 8 bases, with 5 bases of the junction left unmatched. CDR3 length: 15 amino acids. Germline CDR1 is MNHEY and CDR2 is SVGEGT. The CDR3 bases are TGTGCCAGCAGTTACTCGTCAGGGGGCGGCGAAAAACTGTTTTTT. It codes for CASSYSSGGGEKLFF.

The chain is built from TRBV5-1 and TRBJ2-1, with unresolved D. The CDR3 spans 16 residues. V lost 5 bases, J lost 3 bases, and 18 bases lay in between. The V gene's germline CDR1 is SGHRS and CDR2 YFSETQ. The CDR3: CASSSSVSIGYNEQFF. The CDR3 coding sequence is TGCGCCAGCAGTTCGTCAGTCTCCATAGGCTACAATGAGCAGTTCTTC.

The V gene is TRBV6-5, the J gene TRBJ1-2; TRBD1 aligns across 8 bases. V shed 6 bases, J shed 8 bases, and the junction held 11 bases outside the gene matches. The germline V gene has CDR1 MNHEY and CDR2 SVGAGI. CDR3 size: 14 residues. CDR3 sequence: CASRMDRVPVGYTF. The CDR3 nucleotides are TGTGCCAGCAGGATGGACAGGGTTCCCGTGGGCTACACCTTC.

The chain is built from TRBV28 and TRBJ2-3; D gene unclear. V was trimmed by 2 bases and J by 5 bases, leaving 8 bases between them. Germline assignment: CDR1 MDHEN and CDR2 SYDVKM. The CDR3 runs to 13 residues. The CDR3 bases are TGTGCCAGCAGTTTAACCCCCGGAGATACGCAGTATTTT. This translates into CASSLTPGDTQYF. Together with reference TRBV28 and TRBJ2-3, the CDR3 gives the full variable domain: DVKVTQSSRYLVKRTGEKVFLECVQDMDHENMFWYRQDPGLGLRLIYFSYDVKMKEKGDIPEGYSVSREKKERFSLILESASTNQTSMYLCASSLTPGDTQYFGPGTRLTVL.